Listed below are T cell receptor beta chains from one sample, sequenced in a study of human CD8 memory T cell subsets. Reprocessing the 5' RACE reads, TCRdb reports a single entry for every CDR3 protein and omits DNA. The sample data list some 11,000 distinct CDR3 sequences. Source material: CD8+ stem-like memory T cells (TSCM and TCM) sorted from PBMCs. The receptors originated from a human donor in good health. Both conserved end residues are part of each CDR3. Fields, in order: J gene, clone size, V gene, CDR3 protein. The size field is filled for only some rows; it gives once, few, many or a size class.

j_call: TRBJ1-2
clone_size: -
v_call: TRBV14
cdr3_aa: CASSQGFPGTATFLNYGYTF

j_call: TRBJ2-5
clone_size: -
v_call: TRBV7-9
cdr3_aa: CASSIGGEETQYF

j_call: TRBJ2-3
clone_size: -
v_call: TRBV28
cdr3_aa: CASTPLGTSEHLTDTQYF

j_call: TRBJ2-7
clone_size: -
v_call: TRBV19
cdr3_aa: CATSGTSAYEQYF

j_call: TRBJ1-5
clone_size: -
v_call: TRBV19
cdr3_aa: CASTIGGKSNQPQHF

j_call: TRBJ2-1
clone_size: -
v_call: TRBV2
cdr3_aa: CASSGLDDFNEQFF

j_call: TRBJ2-3
clone_size: -
v_call: TRBV28
cdr3_aa: CASSETSGSDGTQYF

j_call: TRBJ2-3
clone_size: -
v_call: TRBV29-1
cdr3_aa: CSVDGSVGTDTQYF

j_call: TRBJ2-3
clone_size: -
v_call: TRBV10-3
cdr3_aa: CAIARGGGTDTQYF

j_call: TRBJ2-3
clone_size: medium-sized
v_call: TRBV25-1
cdr3_aa: CASGTGGTDTQYF

j_call: TRBJ1-2
clone_size: -
v_call: TRBV25-1
cdr3_aa: CASRGMTGYGYTF

j_call: TRBJ2-1
clone_size: -
v_call: TRBV20-1
cdr3_aa: CSARYGGDNEQFF

j_call: TRBJ2-1
clone_size: -
v_call: TRBV27
cdr3_aa: CASSLSTGNNEQFF

j_call: TRBJ2-3
clone_size: -
v_call: TRBV28
cdr3_aa: CASSTTYRLAGETDTQYF

j_call: TRBJ2-5
clone_size: -
v_call: TRBV28
cdr3_aa: CASTEGALTQYF

j_call: TRBJ2-7
clone_size: -
v_call: TRBV15
cdr3_aa: CATSARTSGSNEQYF

j_call: TRBJ2-1
clone_size: -
v_call: TRBV6-1
cdr3_aa: CASRRTSGYNEQFF

j_call: TRBJ1-5
clone_size: medium-sized
v_call: TRBV28
cdr3_aa: CASSSQGSSNQPQHF

j_call: TRBJ1-5
clone_size: -
v_call: TRBV19
cdr3_aa: CASSIDRVSIAPQHF

j_call: TRBJ2-7
clone_size: -
v_call: TRBV7-9
cdr3_aa: CASSPGRGYTSYEQYF

j_call: TRBJ2-5
clone_size: -
v_call: TRBV7-9
cdr3_aa: CASSLRGGEEETQYF

j_call: TRBJ2-1
clone_size: -
v_call: TRBV15
cdr3_aa: CATSRTGGEINEQFF

j_call: TRBJ1-2
clone_size: medium-sized
v_call: TRBV6-2/TRBV6-3
cdr3_aa: CASSIQGNYGYTF

j_call: TRBJ2-1
clone_size: -
v_call: TRBV12-3/TRBV12-4
cdr3_aa: CASSLYGGDEQFF

j_call: TRBJ1-3
clone_size: -
v_call: TRBV28
cdr3_aa: CASNSLGVGVSLSGNTIYF

j_call: TRBJ2-3
clone_size: -
v_call: TRBV6-5
cdr3_aa: CASSTSGSTDTQYF

j_call: TRBJ2-5
clone_size: -
v_call: TRBV7-9
cdr3_aa: CASSFGDGKTQYF

j_call: TRBJ2-5
clone_size: -
v_call: TRBV4-1
cdr3_aa: CASSGLGPETQYF

j_call: TRBJ2-1
clone_size: -
v_call: TRBV7-9
cdr3_aa: CASSHGTEEQFF

j_call: TRBJ2-1
clone_size: -
v_call: TRBV12-3/TRBV12-4
cdr3_aa: CASGMGDSYNEQFF

j_call: TRBJ2-1
clone_size: -
v_call: TRBV9
cdr3_aa: CASSVRDSPYNEQFF

j_call: TRBJ2-7
clone_size: -
v_call: TRBV6-1
cdr3_aa: CASSTSGRTYEQYF

j_call: TRBJ1-1
clone_size: -
v_call: TRBV7-8
cdr3_aa: CASSHLGSGEWNTEAFF

j_call: TRBJ2-3
clone_size: -
v_call: TRBV4-2
cdr3_aa: CASSQGGQASTDTQYF

j_call: TRBJ2-2
clone_size: medium-sized
v_call: TRBV5-6
cdr3_aa: CASSRDFIGEVTGELFF

j_call: TRBJ2-7
clone_size: -
v_call: TRBV6-2/TRBV6-3
cdr3_aa: CASSPWTAYEQYF

j_call: TRBJ2-7
clone_size: -
v_call: TRBV7-9
cdr3_aa: CASSPAWGAYEQYF

j_call: TRBJ2-7
clone_size: -
v_call: TRBV7-9
cdr3_aa: CASSLVRPEQYF

j_call: TRBJ1-5
clone_size: -
v_call: TRBV12-3/TRBV12-4
cdr3_aa: CASSFLHSNQPQHF

j_call: TRBJ2-2
clone_size: -
v_call: TRBV7-6
cdr3_aa: CASSQFGGAGELFF

j_call: TRBJ2-1
clone_size: -
v_call: TRBV10-1
cdr3_aa: CASSESLAGGNNEQFF

j_call: TRBJ2-2
clone_size: -
v_call: TRBV3-1
cdr3_aa: CASSQRGTGELFF

j_call: TRBJ2-2
clone_size: -
v_call: TRBV24-1
cdr3_aa: CATSDQVLQGNTGELFF

j_call: TRBJ1-4
clone_size: -
v_call: TRBV28
cdr3_aa: CASSLSLAAEEKLFF

j_call: TRBJ2-5
clone_size: -
v_call: TRBV28
cdr3_aa: CASGAGLYEAQYF

j_call: TRBJ1-2
clone_size: -
v_call: TRBV4-2
cdr3_aa: CASSPPGRGDGYTF

j_call: TRBJ2-2
clone_size: -
v_call: TRBV12-3/TRBV12-4
cdr3_aa: CASSFSSQGLVISNGELFF

j_call: TRBJ1-4
clone_size: -
v_call: TRBV5-5
cdr3_aa: CASSPTGNSEKLFF

j_call: TRBJ2-1
clone_size: -
v_call: TRBV5-4
cdr3_aa: CASNSNPGQDNEQFF

j_call: TRBJ1-3
clone_size: -
v_call: TRBV29-1
cdr3_aa: CSVELIDSGNTIYF

j_call: TRBJ1-1
clone_size: -
v_call: TRBV19
cdr3_aa: CASSIELVLNTEAFF

j_call: TRBJ2-1
clone_size: medium-sized
v_call: TRBV29-1
cdr3_aa: CSVATGDRDEQFF

j_call: TRBJ1-4
clone_size: medium-sized
v_call: TRBV27
cdr3_aa: CASSLIQGATNEKLFF

j_call: TRBJ2-3
clone_size: -
v_call: TRBV20-1
cdr3_aa: CSAATGAGPDTQYF

j_call: TRBJ2-3
clone_size: -
v_call: TRBV29-1
cdr3_aa: CSAGPTDTQYF

j_call: TRBJ2-7
clone_size: -
v_call: TRBV28
cdr3_aa: CATGLAGGWEQYF